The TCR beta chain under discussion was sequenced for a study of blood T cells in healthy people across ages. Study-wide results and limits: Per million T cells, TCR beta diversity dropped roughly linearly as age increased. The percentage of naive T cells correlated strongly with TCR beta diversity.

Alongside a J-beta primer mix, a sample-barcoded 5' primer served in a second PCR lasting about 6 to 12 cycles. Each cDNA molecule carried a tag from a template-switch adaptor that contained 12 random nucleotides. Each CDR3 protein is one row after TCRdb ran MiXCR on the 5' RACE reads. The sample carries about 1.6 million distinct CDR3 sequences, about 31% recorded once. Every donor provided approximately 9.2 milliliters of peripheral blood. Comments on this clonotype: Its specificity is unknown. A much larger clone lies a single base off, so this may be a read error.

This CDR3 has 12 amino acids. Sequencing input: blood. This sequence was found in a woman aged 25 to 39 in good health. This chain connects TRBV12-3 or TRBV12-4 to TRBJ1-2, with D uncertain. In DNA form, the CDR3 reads TGTGTCAGCAGTTTAATATTAGATTGCTACACCTTC. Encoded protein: CVSSLILDCYTF.